This entry describes one TCR beta chain. Its antigen remains unknown. The data belong to a study of OX40 agonist ivuxolimab in advanced cancers. For the study at large: The patients received ivuxolimab by intravenous route every 2 weeks at 0.01 to 10 mg/kg. The study enrolled dose-escalation patients with hepatocellular carcinoma, melanoma, renal cell or head and neck cancer. About 44% of patients had received prior checkpoint inhibitor therapy.

Study-wide results and limits: In CD8+ T cells, expanded clones were on average more numerous than in CD4+.

Sequencing used immunoSEQ multiplex PCR; TCRdb keeps in-frame clones, though not all of them. The sample shows approximately 60,000 clones, roughly 82% of them seen only once. Germline V gives CDR1 MNHNY, CDR2 SVGAGI (reference sequence). V gave up 2 bases and J gave up 8 bases; unmatched junction bases: 8. The CDR3 sequence is 15 residues long. Sequenced here: CD4+ or CD8+ T cells sorted from blood, sampled in a trial of the OX40 agonist ivuxolimab. The chain links TRBV6-6 to TRBJ2-1, with 8 bases matching TRBD1. The clonotype comes from an adult with an advanced solid tumor such as melanoma, head and neck, liver or kidney cancer. The CDR3 region has the DNA TGTGCCAGCAGTTACGGACAGGGAATGTTTGATGAGCAGTTCTTC. It codes for CASSYGQGMFDEQFF.